This T cell receptor beta chain appears in the sequencing data of a study of identical twins. Template switching added a universal primer binding site, and final cDNA carried unique molecular identifiers. TCRdb itself ran the 5' RACE reads through MiXCR, one entry per CDR3 protein. The sample lists 600,000 to 850,000 distinct CDR3 sequences; approximately 18% were seen once. A further study also used this sample, focusing on T cells expressing NK-cell markers. That work contributes: In several experiments, an anti-gamma-delta TCR antibody restricted sorting to alpha-beta TCR T cells.

What was sequenced was PBMCs. This receptor was identified in a woman under 30 in good health.

The CDR3 spells CASSTGTGTSTDTQYF. CDR3 nucleotides: TGTGCCAGCAGTACCGGGACAGGGACTAGCACAGATACGCAGTATTTT. V gene TRBV12-3 or TRBV12-4 combines with J gene TRBJ2-3, with TRBD1 matching 9 bases. This CDR3 is 16 amino acids long. With V trimmed by 5 bases and J by 0 bases, 6 bases remained unmatched.